This T cell receptor beta chain was obtained from a study of blood T cell repertoires in COVID-19. Clones were read by immunoSEQ multiplex PCR, and TCRdb kept only the in-frame ones, dropping some. The table records 98,000 or so clones, around 87% of them present only once. This CDR3 has 15 residues. CDR1 and CDR2 from the germline V gene are SGHDN and FVKESK. V lost 0 bases to trimming and J lost 9 bases; unmatched junction nucleotides: 7. This clone showed up just a few times. This chain uses TRBV14 with TRBJ2-3; 9 positions match TRBD1. Sequencing used peripheral blood. The sequence was collected from a man aged 50-59 years with acute or convalescent COVID-19. The CDR3, as DNA: TGTGCCAGCAGCCAAGATTGGACAGGGGTTCAGACGCAGTATTTT. It specifies CASSQDWTGVQTQYF.